This T cell receptor (beta chain) originates from a study of shared clonotypes between healthy human individuals. Study results and caveats: Naive CD4 clonotypes were shared across several donors at roughly 5.3%. Despite large depth, rarefaction showed incomplete sorted-subset sequencing.

Remarks on this clone: The antigen is unknown. Other DNA sequences in the same sample also yield this CDR3.

All donors qualified as healthy HIV-negative adults and had experienced no recent acute infections or vaccinations. The study separated CD4+ cells into CD45RA+ naive and CD45RA-negative memory subsets. Method: immunoSEQ multiplex PCR; TCRdb's copy keeps in-frame clones and lacks some. The data contain millions of clones, approximately 94% of them singletons. In germline, CDR1 is MNHNS, CDR2 SASEGT. This CDR3 spans 11 amino acids. With 6 bases removed from V and 4 bases from J, the gap between germline ends came to 7 bases. The J gene is TRBJ2-7, the V gene TRBV6-1, with no clear D. Sequenced input: naive CD4+ T cells sorted from blood. Specified subset: CD45RA+ positively selected. The clonotype was recovered from a man aged 18 to 30 in good health. The CDR3 spells CASSSLYEQYF. CDR3 nucleotide sequence: TGTGCCAGCAGCTCCCTATACGAGCAGTACTTC.